The 10 T cell receptor beta chains below all came from one sample that was sequenced in a study of cytomegalovirus exposure and HLA in healthy donors. Here immunoSEQ multiplex PCR was the method, and the copy in TCRdb shows in-frame clones only, minus some. The table has about 140,000 clones, 88% seen once. Sequenced: PBMCs. The receptors shown here come from a woman between 18 and 29 years old in good health and CMV-seropositive.

V usage is TRBV9 and J usage is TRBJ2-5; 8 positions match TRBD2. CDR1 and CDR2 (germline): SGDLS, YYNGEE. V gave up 4 bases and J gave up 1 base; unmatched junction bases: 3. The CDR3 length is 14 residues. The DNA of the CDR3 is TGTGCCAGCAGCATCGGGGGGGCCCAAGAGACCCAGTACTTC. Protein product: CASSIGGAQETQYF.

J is TRBJ1-1 and V is TRBV11-3; TRBD1 is a possible D gene (5 bases). Germline V gives CDR1 SGHNT, CDR2 YENEEA. Trimming shortened V by 5 bases and J by 1 base, and 8 bases separated the two germline ends. The CDR3 consists of 13 residues. CDR3 sequence: CASSQQENTEAFF. DNA of the CDR3: TGTGCCAGCAGCCAACAGGAGAACACTGAAGCTTTCTTT.

The chain uses TRBV30 and TRBJ2-7, with 8 bases aligning to TRBD1. Germline V gives CDR1 GTSNPN, CDR2 SVGIG (reference sequence). The CDR3 loop spans 13 amino acids. V trimming: 2 bases; J trimming: 5 bases; junction bases outside the gene matches: 5. The CDR3 spells CAWSPGGAHEQYF. Written as DNA, the CDR3 is TGTGCCTGGAGTCCAGGGGGCGCGCACGAGCAGTACTTC.

V gene TRBV10-3 combines with J gene TRBJ1-6, with 7 bases identical to TRBD1. The V segment lost 6 bases and the J segment 6 bases; nucleotides outside the gene matches: 5. The V gene's germline CDR1 is ENHRY and CDR2 SYGVKD. The CDR3 extends over 14 amino acids. The CDR3 DNA follows: TGTGCCATCAGGGGGGACAGTGGTAATTCACCCCTCCACTTT. Its translation is CAIRGDSGNSPLHF.

V gene TRBV28 combines with J gene TRBJ2-3, with TRBD2 as a possible D gene (6 bases). The V end lost 5 bases, the J end lost 5 bases, and 14 bases lay between the germline ends. The CDR3 spans 14 residues. In germline, CDR1 is MDHEN, CDR2 SYDVKM. CDR3 coding DNA: TGTGCCAGCAGTAAGGACGACGGGAGAGATACGCAGTATTTT. It translates to CASSKDDGRDTQYF.

This chain connects TRBV21-1 to TRBJ2-7; the table's D call, TRBD2, has no DNA check behind it. TRBV21-1 is annotated as a pseudogene. The CDR3 consists of 16 residues. The CDR3 region is CASSTLRDSSSYEQYF. The CDR3 DNA reads TGTGCCAGCAGCACTCTGCGGGACTCCAGCTCCTACGAGCAGTACTTC.

The chain couples TRBV4-3 to TRBJ1-2; TRBD1 agrees at 7 bases. The CDR3 contains 16 residues. Germline loops: CDR1 LGHNA, CDR2 YSLEER. V lost 0 bases to trimming and J lost 3 bases; unmatched junction nucleotides: 7. The DNA for the CDR3 is TGCGCCAGCAGCCAAGACGAGGGGGCGCCCTACTATGGCTACACCTTC. Its protein is CASSQDEGAPYYGYTF.

The genes are TRBV2 and TRBJ2-5; TRBD2 is a possible D gene (6 bases). The CDR3 is 13 amino acids. CDR1 and CDR2 from the germline V gene are SNHLY and FYNNEI. V was trimmed by 5 bases and J by 2 bases, leaving 9 bases between them. This CDR3 is CASSRDSQETQYF. The CDR3 nucleotides read TGTGCCAGCAGTAGGGACTCTCAAGAGACCCAGTACTTC.

The chain combines TRBV6-6 with TRBJ2-1, with 7 bases aligning to TRBD1. Trimming removed 2 bases from V and 8 bases from J; junction bases left unmatched: 12. CDR3 length: 16 amino acids. Germline V CDR1 and CDR2: MNHNY, SVGAGI (reference sequence). CDR3 coding DNA: TGTGCCAGCAGTTACGGGTCCAGGGGGTATTTCGATGAGCAGTTCTTC. This codes for CASSYGSRGYFDEQFF.

The chain employs TRBV29-1 and TRBJ2-7; TRBD2 matches 7 bases. Trimming at V came to 7 bases and at J to 4 bases, leaving 10 bases not matched to a gene. Germline CDR1 SQVTM, CDR2 ANQGSEA. The CDR3 runs to 13 residues. CDR3 loop: CSAGGGEWYEQYF. The CDR3 region has the DNA TGCAGCGCTGGGGGAGGGGAGTGGTACGAGCAGTACTTC.